The source of this T cell receptor beta chain is a study of blood T cell repertoires in COVID-19. The table came from immunoSEQ multiplex PCR; TCRdb's copy has only in-frame clones and leaves some out. The sample has about 68,000 clones; about 82% are singletons. V was pared by 2 bases and J by 7 bases, with 7 bases of the junction left unmatched. The germline V gene has CDR1 LGHDT and CDR2 YNNKEL (reference sequence). CDR3 length: 15 amino acids. This chain uses TRBV3-1 (or the pseudogene TRBV3-2) with TRBJ2-7; 11 bases are shared with TRBD1. The clonotype comes from a middle-aged man with acute or convalescent COVID-19. The sequencing sample was made of peripheral blood. This CDR3 is CASSQPGQGAEEQYF. The DNA of the CDR3 is TGTGCCAGCAGCCAACCAGGACAGGGGGCGGAGGAGCAGTACTTC.